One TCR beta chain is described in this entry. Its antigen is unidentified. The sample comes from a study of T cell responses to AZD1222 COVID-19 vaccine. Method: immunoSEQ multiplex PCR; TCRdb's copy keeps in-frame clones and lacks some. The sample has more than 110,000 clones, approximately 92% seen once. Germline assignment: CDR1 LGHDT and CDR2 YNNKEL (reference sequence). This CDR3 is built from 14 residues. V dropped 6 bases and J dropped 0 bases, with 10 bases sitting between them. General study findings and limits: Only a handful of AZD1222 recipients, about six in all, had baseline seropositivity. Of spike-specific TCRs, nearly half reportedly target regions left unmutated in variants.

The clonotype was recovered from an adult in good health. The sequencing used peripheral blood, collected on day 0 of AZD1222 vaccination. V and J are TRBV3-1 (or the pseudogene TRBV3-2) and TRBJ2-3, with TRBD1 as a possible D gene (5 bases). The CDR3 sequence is CASRPQGSTDTQYF. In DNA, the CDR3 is TGTGCCAGCAGGCCCCAGGGTAGCACAGATACGCAGTATTTT.